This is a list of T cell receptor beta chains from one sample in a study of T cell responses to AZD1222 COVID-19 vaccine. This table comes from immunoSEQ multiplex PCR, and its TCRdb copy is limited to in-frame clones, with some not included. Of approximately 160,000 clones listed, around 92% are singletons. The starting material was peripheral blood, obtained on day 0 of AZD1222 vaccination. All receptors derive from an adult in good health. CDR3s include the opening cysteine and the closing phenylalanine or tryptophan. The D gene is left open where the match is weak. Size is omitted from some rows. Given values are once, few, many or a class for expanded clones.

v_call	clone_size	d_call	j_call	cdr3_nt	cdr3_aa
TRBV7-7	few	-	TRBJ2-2	TGTGCCAGCAGCTTATGGACAGACACCGGGGAGCTGTTTTTT	CASSLWTDTGELFF
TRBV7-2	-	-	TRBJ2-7	TGTGCCAGCAGCGGCCCCCATAGCGCCGGGTCGCGCTACGAGCAGTACTTC	CASSGPHSAGSRYEQYF
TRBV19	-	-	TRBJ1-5	TGTGCCAGTAGTAGCTATAATCAGCCCCAGCATTTT	CASSSYNQPQHF
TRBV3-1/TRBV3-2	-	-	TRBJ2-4	TGTGCCAGCAGCCAAGAAGTTTCGGGGAACATTCAGTACTTC	CASSQEVSGNIQYF
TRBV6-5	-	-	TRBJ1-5	TGTGCCAGCAGTTACGGGGCAGGGGAGAATCAGCCCCAGCATTTT	CASSYGAGENQPQHF
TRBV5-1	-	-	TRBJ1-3	TGCGCCAGCACCCCCGGTCCAACAGGTCCAGGAAACACCATATATTTT	CASTPGPTGPGNTIYF
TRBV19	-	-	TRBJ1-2	TGTGCCAGTAGTATACAACAGGGAAGGGGCTACACCTTC	CASSIQQGRGYTF
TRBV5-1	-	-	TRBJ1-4	TGCGCCAGCAGCCCGGGACGGGCAACTAATGAAAAACTGTTTTTT	CASSPGRATNEKLFF
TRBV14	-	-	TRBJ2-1	TGTGCCAGCAGCCAAGATATTCGAGGGGGGCAGTTCTTC	CASSQDIRGGQFF
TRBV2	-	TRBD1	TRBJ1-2	TGTGCCAGCAAAACCAGGGGGGGCAGGGATGGCTACACCTTC	CASKTRGGRDGYTF
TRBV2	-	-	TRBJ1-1	TGTGCCAGCAGTGAAACGGGGGAGTTGGACACTGAAGCTTTCTTT	CASSETGELDTEAFF
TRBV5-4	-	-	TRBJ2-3	TGTGCCAGCAGCGGCGTGGTGGGGAGCGTTAGCACAGATACGCAGTATTTT	CASSGVVGSVSTDTQYF
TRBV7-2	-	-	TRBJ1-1	TGTGCCAGCAGCTCACAGATGCCGTGGAGGGACACTGAAGCTTTCTTT	CASSSQMPWRDTEAFF
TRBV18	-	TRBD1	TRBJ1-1	TGTGCCAGCTCACGACAGGGTATCCACACTGAAGCTTTCTTT	CASSRQGIHTEAFF
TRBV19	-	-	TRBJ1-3	TGTGCCAGTAGTATAAGACAGGTTACTCACTCTGGAAACACCATATATTTT	CASSIRQVTHSGNTIYF
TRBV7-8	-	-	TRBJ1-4	TGTGCCAGCAGCCCTAACCGACAGTATAATGAAAAACTGTTTTTT	CASSPNRQYNEKLFF